Listed here is a single T cell receptor beta chain. This specimen comes from a study of shared clonotypes between healthy human individuals. Germline lookup yields CDR1 SGHTA and CDR2 FQGNSA. The germline V and J ends were trimmed by 5 bases and 1 base, with 21 bases remaining between them. The CDR3 contains 18 residues. Here immunoSEQ multiplex PCR was the method, and the copy in TCRdb shows in-frame clones only, minus some. Here the sample spans some 500,000 clones, 90% to 96% being singletons. The sequencing input was naive CD4+ T cells sorted from blood. Subset: CD45RA+ positively selected. This sequence originates from a young woman in good health. V usage is TRBV7-2 and J usage is TRBJ1-5, with D possibly being TRBD1 (6 bases). The CDR3 coding sequence is TGTGCCAGCAGCGGGGTCCATACAGGGCTGGGGAGCAATCAGCCCCAGCATTTT. This gives the protein CASSGVHTGLGSNQPQHF.